One sample yielded the 14 T cell receptor beta chains listed below, sequenced in a study of blood T cell repertoires in COVID-19. The table came from immunoSEQ multiplex PCR; TCRdb's copy has only in-frame clones and leaves some out. The sample shows under 300,000 clones, more than 85% of them seen only once. Sequenced input: PBMCs or T cells enriched from blood (not recorded which). These receptors all stem from a man aged 35-49 years who had recovered from COVID-19.

The chain joins TRBV5-1 to TRBJ1-1, with D perhaps TRBD1 (6 bases). Trimming removed 0 bases at V and 1 base at J, with 10 bases between. The length of the CDR3 is 15 residues. Germline V lookup: CDR1 SGHRS, CDR2 YFSETQ. The CDR3 coding sequence is TGCGCCAGCAGCTTGGAGGGGGTTGAGAACACTGAAGCTTTCTTT. It codes for CASSLEGVENTEAFF.

This CDR3 is CASHRGTDTQYF. CDR3 DNA sequence: TGTGCCAGCCACCGGGGCACAGATACGCAGTATTTT. V and J are TRBV5-6 and TRBJ2-3; D gene ambiguous. The V and J ends lost 7 bases and 1 base respectively, with 7 bases between them. CDR1 SGHDT and CDR2 YYEEEE come from the germline V gene. The CDR3 is made up of 12 amino acids.

The J gene is TRBJ1-4, the V gene TRBV10-1; 9 nucleotides match TRBD1. The junction had 3 bases not matched to a gene; V was cut back by 5 bases and J by 5 bases. Germline V gene data show CDR1 as WNHNN and CDR2 as SYGVQD (reference sequence). The CDR3 runs 14 residues. CDR3 coding DNA: TGCGCCAGCAGTCTGGACAGGGGAAATGAAAAACTGTTTTTT. Amino acid sequence: CASSLDRGNEKLFF.

The V gene is TRBV6-2 or TRBV6-3, the J gene TRBJ2-7; D is uncertain. V shed 4 bases and J shed 2 bases, with 9 bases lying between them. Germline V gene data show CDR1 as MNHEY and CDR2 as SVGEGT. The CDR3 extends over 13 amino acids. The CDR3 reads CASSLRSTYEQYF. The CDR3 DNA reads as TGTGCCAGCAGTTTACGCTCTACCTACGAGCAGTACTTC.

This sequence joins TRBV5-6 and TRBJ2-2, with 12 positions matching TRBD1. The CDR3 is made up of 16 amino acids. CDR1 is SGHDT, CDR2 YYEEEE, per germline. Germline trimming cut 4 bases from V and 5 bases from J; bases unmatched to any gene: 6. The CDR3 loop is CASSRDRGLSTGELFF. CDR3 in DNA: TGTGCCAGCAGCCGGGACAGGGGGCTGAGTACCGGGGAGCTGTTTTTT.

A single count supports this clone. This rearrangement joins TRBV7-2 to TRBJ2-5; weak D call: TRBD2 (6 bases). This CDR3 region has 14 residues. Germline assignment: CDR1 SGHTA and CDR2 FQGNSA. The V end lost 4 bases, the J end lost 2 bases, and 11 bases lay between the germline ends. CDR3 nucleotide sequence: TGTGCCAGCAGCTCACGGAGGGATCAAGAGACCCAGTACTTC. This codes for CASSSRRDQETQYF. Based on the CDR3 plus reference TRBV7-2 and TRBJ2-5, the full variable domain is GAGVSQSPSNKVTEKGKDVELRCDPISGHTALYWYRQSLGQGLEFLIYFQGNSAPDKSGLPSDRFSAERTGGSVSTLTIQRTQQEDSAVYLCASSSRRDQETQYFGPGTRLLVL.

The J gene is TRBJ2-1, the V gene TRBV10-1; no reliable D call. Trimming removed 1 base at V and 6 bases at J, with 16 bases between. The CDR3 has 16 residues. Germline values: CDR1 WNHNN, CDR2 SYGVQD (reference sequence). This CDR3 is CASSELVLGPGNEQFF. The CDR3 DNA reads as TGCGCCAGCAGTGAGTTGGTTTTGGGTCCGGGCAATGAGCAGTTCTTC.

J is TRBJ2-7 and V is TRBV7-9; 7 nucleotides match TRBD2. Trimming removed 7 bases from V and 7 bases from J; junction bases left unmatched: 10. Germline V CDR1 and CDR2: SEHNR, FQNEAQ (reference sequence). The CDR3 covers 13 residues. The DNA for the CDR3 is TGTGCCAGCACGACTAGCTCGGAAGGAGAGCAGTACTTC. Translation gives CASTTSSEGEQYF.

This rearrangement joins TRBV19 to TRBJ1-1; no reliable D call. With 3 bases removed from V and 0 bases from J, the gap between germline ends came to 20 bases. The CDR3 covers 18 residues. Germline CDR1 and CDR2: LNHDA and SQIVND (reference sequence). The CDR3 DNA is TGTGCCAGTAGTATGAGTGGGGTTAGGTTGGACTTGAACACTGAAGCTTTCTTT. Translated: CASSMSGVRLDLNTEAFF.

This chain joins TRBV19 and TRBJ1-5, with 11 bases that match TRBD1. Germline V lookup: CDR1 LNHDA, CDR2 SQIVND (reference sequence). V was pared by 8 bases and J by 5 bases, with 17 bases of the junction left unmatched. The length of the CDR3 is 18 residues. This CDR3 is CASPPRPWDRGMHQPQHF. The CDR3 DNA reads TGTGCCAGTCCCCCGCGCCCATGGGACAGGGGGATGCATCAGCCCCAGCATTTT.

The chain combines TRBV29-1 with TRBJ2-5, with 10 nucleotides matching TRBD2. V shed 3 bases, J shed 5 bases, and the junction held 6 bases outside the gene matches. The CDR3 is 14 residues long. Germline CDR1 SQVTM, CDR2 ANQGSEA. Written as DNA, the CDR3 is TGCAGCGTTGATACTAGCGGGATGAGGGAGACCCAGTACTTC. This encodes CSVDTSGMRETQYF.

The chain combines TRBV27 with TRBJ2-1, with D possibly being TRBD2 (5 bases). Germline-derived CDR1 and CDR2 are MNHEY and SMNVEV (reference sequence). The V gene lost 11 bases and the J gene lost 5 bases, with 25 bases spanning the gap. The CDR3 has 16 amino acids. The CDR3 spells CAAVGSPPVGNNEQFF. The CDR3 DNA reads as TGTGCCGCGGTAGGGAGTCCACCGGTGGGAAACAATGAGCAGTTCTTC.

This chain links TRBV18 with TRBJ1-1; D is uncertain. Trimming shortened V by 8 bases and J by 6 bases, and 13 bases separated the two germline ends. Germline CDR1 and CDR2: KGHSH and LQKENI. This CDR3 has 12 amino acids. CDR3 in DNA: TGTGCCAGCACGGAGGTCGAGCCTGAAGCTTTCTTT. This gives the protein CASTEVEPEAFF.

The chain uses TRBV7-9 and TRBJ2-7, with TRBD1 matching 7 bases. Germline CDR1 SEHNR, CDR2 FQNEAQ (reference sequence). The V gene end was trimmed by 5 bases and the J gene end by 2 bases; junction bases not matched to a gene: 6. CDR3 length equals 14 residues. The CDR3 nucleotides are TGTGCCAGCAGCCGAGGACAGGTCACCTACGAGCAGTACTTC. Residues: CASSRGQVTYEQYF. Full variable domain (remainder filled in from reference TRBV7-9 and TRBJ2-7): DTGVSQNPRHKITKRGQNVTFRCDPISEHNRLYWYRQTLGQGPEFLTYFQNEAQLEKSRLLSDRFSAERPKGSFSTLEIQRTEQGDSAMYLCASSRGQVTYEQYFGPGTRLTVT.